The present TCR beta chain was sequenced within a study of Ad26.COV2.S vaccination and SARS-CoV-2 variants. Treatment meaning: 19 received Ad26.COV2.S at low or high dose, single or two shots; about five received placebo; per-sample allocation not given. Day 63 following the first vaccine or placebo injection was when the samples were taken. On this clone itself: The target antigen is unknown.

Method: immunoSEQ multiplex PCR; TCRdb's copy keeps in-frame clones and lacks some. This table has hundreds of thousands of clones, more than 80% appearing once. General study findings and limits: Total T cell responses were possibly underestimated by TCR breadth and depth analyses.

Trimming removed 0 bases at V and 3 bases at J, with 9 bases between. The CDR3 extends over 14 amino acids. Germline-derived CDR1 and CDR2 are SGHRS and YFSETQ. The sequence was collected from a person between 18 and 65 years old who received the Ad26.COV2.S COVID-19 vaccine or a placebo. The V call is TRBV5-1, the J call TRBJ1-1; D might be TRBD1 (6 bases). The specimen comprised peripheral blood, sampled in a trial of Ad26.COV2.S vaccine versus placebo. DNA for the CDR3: TGCGCCAGCAGCTTGGGGCAGGGGTACACTGAAGCTTTCTTT. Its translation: CASSLGQGYTEAFF.